The present entry profiles one T cell receptor beta chain with its context. This CDR3 is also generated by other DNA sequences in the sample. The data are from a study of shared clonotypes between healthy human individuals. Study-level background: Donor composition was two women and a few men, aged 18 to 49. For every donor, three CD4 naive, three CD4 memory, two CD8 naive and one CD8 memory plates were used.

Per the authors' pipeline: From ImmunoSEQ came sequences covering only the junction and carrying no quality scores, so filtering differed. Measured with immunoSEQ multiplex PCR; TCRdb has only the in-frame clones, and not every one. V and J calls and clone size are those listed in that table; D and trimming were worked out from the DNA. This sample has 2 million to 3 million clones, with roughly 93% found just once. CDR1 and CDR2 (germline): MNHNY, SVGAGI (reference sequence). After removal of 2 bases from V and 7 bases from J, the junction contained 3 bases not matched to a gene. CDR3 length: 15 residues. The authors divided CD4+ cells into CD45RA+ naive and CD45RA-negative memory subsets.

The chain joins TRBV6-6 to TRBJ2-1; 12 positions match TRBD2. Sample: naive CD4+ T cells from PBMCs. Stated subset: CD45RA+ positively selected. The receptor comes from a man aged 18-30 years in good health. Some clones in this sample may be carry-over from other donors' samples. This CDR3 is CASSYGLAGSNEQFF. DNA of the CDR3: TGTGCCAGCAGTTACGGACTAGCGGGATCGAATGAGCAGTTCTTC.